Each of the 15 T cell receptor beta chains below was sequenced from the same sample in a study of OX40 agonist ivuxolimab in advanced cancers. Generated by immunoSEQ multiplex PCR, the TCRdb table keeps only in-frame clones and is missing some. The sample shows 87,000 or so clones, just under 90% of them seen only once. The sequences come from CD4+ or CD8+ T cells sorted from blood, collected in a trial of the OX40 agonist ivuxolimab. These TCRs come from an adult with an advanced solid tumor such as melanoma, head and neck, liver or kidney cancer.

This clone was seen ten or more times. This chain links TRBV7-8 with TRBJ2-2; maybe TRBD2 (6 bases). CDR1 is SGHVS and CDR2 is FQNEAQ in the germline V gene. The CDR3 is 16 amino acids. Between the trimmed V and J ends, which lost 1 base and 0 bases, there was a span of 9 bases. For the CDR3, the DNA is TGTGCCAGCAGCTTAGTAGCGGCGTCGAACACCGGGGAGCTGTTTTTT. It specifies CASSLVAASNTGELFF.

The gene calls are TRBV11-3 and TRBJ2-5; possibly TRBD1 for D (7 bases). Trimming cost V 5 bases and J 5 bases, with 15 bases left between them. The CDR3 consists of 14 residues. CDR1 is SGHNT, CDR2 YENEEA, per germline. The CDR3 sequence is CASSGGQEGETQYF. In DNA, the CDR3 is TGTGCCAGCAGCGGCGGACAGGAGGGTGAGACCCAGTACTTC. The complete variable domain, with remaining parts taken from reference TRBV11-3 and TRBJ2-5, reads EAGVVQSPRYKIIEKKQPVAFWCNPISGHNTLYWYLQNLGQGPELLIRYENEEAVDDSQLPKDRFSAERLKGVDSTLKIQPAELGDSAVYLCASSGGQEGETQYFGPGTRLLVL.

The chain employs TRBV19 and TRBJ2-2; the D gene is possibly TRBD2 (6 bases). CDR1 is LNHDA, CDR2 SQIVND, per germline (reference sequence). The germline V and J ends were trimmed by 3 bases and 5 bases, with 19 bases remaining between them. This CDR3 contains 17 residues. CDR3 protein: CASSIRVAGRGTGELFF. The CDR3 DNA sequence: TGTGCCAGTAGTATCCGAGTGGCTGGGCGGGGTACCGGGGAGCTGTTTTTT. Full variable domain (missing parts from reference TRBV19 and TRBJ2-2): DGGITQSPKYLFRKEGQNVTLSCEQNLNHDAMYWYRQDPGQGLRLIYYSQIVNDFQKGDIAEGYSVSREKKESFPLTVTSAQKNPTAFYLCASSIRVAGRGTGELFFGEGSRLTVL.

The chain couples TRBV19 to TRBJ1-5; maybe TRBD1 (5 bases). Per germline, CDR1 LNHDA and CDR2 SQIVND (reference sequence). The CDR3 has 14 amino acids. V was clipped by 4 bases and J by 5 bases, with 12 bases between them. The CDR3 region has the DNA TGTGCCAGTAGTAAGCCCCTAGGGGATCAGCCCCAGCATTTT. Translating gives CASSKPLGDQPQHF.

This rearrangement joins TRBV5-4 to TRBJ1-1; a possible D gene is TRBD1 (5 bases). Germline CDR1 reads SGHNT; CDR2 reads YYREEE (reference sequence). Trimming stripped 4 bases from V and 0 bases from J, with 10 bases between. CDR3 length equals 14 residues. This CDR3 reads CASSPWGLNTEAFF. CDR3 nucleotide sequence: TGTGCCAGCAGCCCATGGGGCTTGAACACTGAAGCTTTCTTT.

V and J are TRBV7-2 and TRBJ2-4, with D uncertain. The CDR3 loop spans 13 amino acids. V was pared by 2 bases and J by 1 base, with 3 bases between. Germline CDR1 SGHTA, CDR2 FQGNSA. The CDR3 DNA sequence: TGTGCCAGCAGCTTAATGGCCAAAAACATTCAGTACTTC. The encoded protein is CASSLMAKNIQYF.

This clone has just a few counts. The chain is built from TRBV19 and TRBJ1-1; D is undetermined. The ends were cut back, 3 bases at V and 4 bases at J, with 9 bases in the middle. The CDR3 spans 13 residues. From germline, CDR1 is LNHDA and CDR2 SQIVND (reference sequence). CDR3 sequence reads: CASSIWVGTEAFF. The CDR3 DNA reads TGTGCCAGTAGTATCTGGGTCGGCACTGAAGCTTTCTTT.

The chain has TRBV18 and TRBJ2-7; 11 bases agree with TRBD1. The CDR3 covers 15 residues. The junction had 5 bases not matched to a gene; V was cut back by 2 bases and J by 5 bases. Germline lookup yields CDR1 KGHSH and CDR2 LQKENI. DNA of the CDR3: TGTGCCAGCTCACCAGTGGGACAGGGGGGCAACGAGCAGTACTTC. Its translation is CASSPVGQGGNEQYF.

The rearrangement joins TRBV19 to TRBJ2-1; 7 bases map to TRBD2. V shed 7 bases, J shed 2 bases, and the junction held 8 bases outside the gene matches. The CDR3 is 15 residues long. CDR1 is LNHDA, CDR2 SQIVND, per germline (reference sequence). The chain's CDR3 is CASNLGGATYNEQFF. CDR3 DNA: TGTGCCAGTAACTTGGGAGGGGCGACCTACAATGAGCAGTTCTTC.

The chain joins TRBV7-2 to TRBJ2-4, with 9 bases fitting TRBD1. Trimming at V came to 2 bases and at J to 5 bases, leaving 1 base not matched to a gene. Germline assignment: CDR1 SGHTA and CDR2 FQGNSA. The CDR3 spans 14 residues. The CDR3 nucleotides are TGTGCCAGCAGCTTACGGGACAGGGAAAACATTCAGTACTTC. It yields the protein CASSLRDRENIQYF.

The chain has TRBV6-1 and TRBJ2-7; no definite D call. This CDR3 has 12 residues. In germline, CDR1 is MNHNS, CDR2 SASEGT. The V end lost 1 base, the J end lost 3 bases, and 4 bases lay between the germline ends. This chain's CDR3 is CASSEDIYEQYF. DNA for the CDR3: TGTGCCAGCAGTGAAGACATCTACGAGCAGTACTTC.

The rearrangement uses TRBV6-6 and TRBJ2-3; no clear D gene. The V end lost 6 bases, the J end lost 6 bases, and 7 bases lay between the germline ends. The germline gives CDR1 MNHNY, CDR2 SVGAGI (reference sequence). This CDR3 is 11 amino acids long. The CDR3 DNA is TGTGCCAGCAGACGGGCGGATACGCAGTATTTT. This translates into CASRRADTQYF.

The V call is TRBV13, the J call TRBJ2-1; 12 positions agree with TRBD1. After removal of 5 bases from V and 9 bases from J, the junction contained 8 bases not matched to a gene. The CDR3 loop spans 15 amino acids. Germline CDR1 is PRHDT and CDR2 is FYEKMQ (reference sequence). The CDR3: CASSLGDRGRGEQFF. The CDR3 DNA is TGTGCCAGCAGCCTGGGGGACAGGGGGCGAGGTGAGCAGTTCTTC.

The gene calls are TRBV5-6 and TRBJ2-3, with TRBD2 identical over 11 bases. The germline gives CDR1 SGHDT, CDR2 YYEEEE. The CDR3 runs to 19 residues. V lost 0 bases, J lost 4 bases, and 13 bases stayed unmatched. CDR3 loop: CASSLVVAGGPAVADTQYF. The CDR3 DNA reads TGTGCCAGCAGCTTGGTGGTAGCGGGGGGGCCTGCAGTGGCAGATACGCAGTATTTT.

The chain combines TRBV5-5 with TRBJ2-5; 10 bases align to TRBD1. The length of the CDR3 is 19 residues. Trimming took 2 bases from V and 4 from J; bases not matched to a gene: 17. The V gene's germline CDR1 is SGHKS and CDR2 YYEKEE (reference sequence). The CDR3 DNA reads TGTGCCAGCAGCTTCGAGAGACAGGGGGCAGGACTAGCCTCAGAGACCCAGTACTTC. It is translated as CASSFERQGAGLASETQYF.